This T cell receptor beta chain is drawn from a study of vaccination effects on CD4 cells after COVID-19. In regard to this clone: Its specificity is unknown.

Study-wide findings and caveats: Clones from infection and from vaccination both contracted markedly late after vaccination.

In the ViraFEST assay, antigen-specific CD4+ clonotypes were identified by expansion after peptide-pool stimulation. Culturing for around ten days preceded CD4+ T cell isolation. Negative nucleocapsid antibody tests before and after vaccination confirmed no previous SARS-CoV-2 infection. Half the medium was swapped for IL-2 medium on days 3 and 7. The germline CDR1 and CDR2 sequences are MNHEY and SVGAGI. V was cut by 4 bases and J by 6 bases, with 12 bases left in between. The CDR3 has 14 amino acids. The data were produced by immunoSEQ multiplex PCR, yet TCRdb's version contains in-frame clones alone and is incomplete. The sample includes tens of thousands of clones, roughly 74% seen only once; the top ten take around 2.9%.

The J gene is TRBJ1-4, the V gene TRBV6-5; a weak D match, TRBD1 (5 bases). The sequence was collected from a human donor who received a COVID-19 vaccine. The starting material was CD4+ T cells from PBMCs cultured with HCoV-NL63 spike peptides, obtained before COVID-19 vaccination. CDR3 bases: TGTGCCAGCAGTTTAAGGGGCTTGGATGAAAAACTGTTTTTT. Its translation is CASSLRGLDEKLFF.